This T cell receptor beta chain was sequenced in a study of cytomegalovirus exposure and HLA in healthy donors. Study-level points and caveats: Being productive about 87% or about 30% of the time was typical of most TCR beta V segments in an earlier analysis.

In regard to this clone: Its target is unknown.

PCR amplification relied on 60 Vbeta primers (plus 13 Jbeta primers). The repertoire was sequenced with immunoSEQ multiplex PCR; TCRdb's copy has only in-frame clones and lacks some. Here the sample spans 75,000 to 90,000 clones, over 65% being singletons. Germline CDR1 is SQVTM and CDR2 is ANQGSEA. The CDR3 spans 14 residues. This receptor was taken from a man in his forties in good health and CMV-seronegative. The V and J genes are TRBV29-1 and TRBJ2-5; the D gene is possibly TRBD2 (5 bases). The J call is in doubt because the DNA end fits TRBJ2-7 better. The sample comprised PBMCs. The CDR3 nucleotides read TGCAGCGTTCAAACTCGGGGTCCCGAGGACGAGCAGTACTTC. Protein sequence: CSVQTRGPEDEQYF.